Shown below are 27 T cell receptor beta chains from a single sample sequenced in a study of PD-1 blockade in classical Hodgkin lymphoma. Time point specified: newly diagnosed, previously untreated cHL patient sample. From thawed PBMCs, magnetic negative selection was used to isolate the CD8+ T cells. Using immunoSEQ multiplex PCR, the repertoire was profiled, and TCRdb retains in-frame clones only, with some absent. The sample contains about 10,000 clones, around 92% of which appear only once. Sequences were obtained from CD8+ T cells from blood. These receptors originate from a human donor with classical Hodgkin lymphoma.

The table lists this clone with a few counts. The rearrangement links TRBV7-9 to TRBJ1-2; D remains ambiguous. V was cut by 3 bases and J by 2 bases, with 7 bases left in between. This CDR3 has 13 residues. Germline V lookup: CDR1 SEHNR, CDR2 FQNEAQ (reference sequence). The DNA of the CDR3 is TGTGCCAGCAGCTTTGGCCCCAACTATGGCTACACCTTC. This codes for CASSFGPNYGYTF.

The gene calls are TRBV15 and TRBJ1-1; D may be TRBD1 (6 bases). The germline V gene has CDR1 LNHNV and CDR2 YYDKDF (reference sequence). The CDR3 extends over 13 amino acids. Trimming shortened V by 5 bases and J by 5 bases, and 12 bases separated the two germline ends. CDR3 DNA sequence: TGTGCCACCAGCGTCACAGGGTTGACTGAAGCTTTCTTT. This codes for CATSVTGLTEAFF.

The CDR3 sequence: CAISEPSGRAGETQYF. The DNA for the CDR3 is TGTGCCATCAGTGAGCCAAGCGGGAGGGCGGGAGAGACCCAGTACTTC. The J gene is TRBJ2-5, the V gene TRBV10-3, with 10 bases lining up with TRBD2. Germline-derived CDR1 and CDR2 are ENHRY and SYGVKD. The CDR3 runs to 16 residues. V lost 2 bases, J lost 4 bases, and 7 bases stayed unmatched.

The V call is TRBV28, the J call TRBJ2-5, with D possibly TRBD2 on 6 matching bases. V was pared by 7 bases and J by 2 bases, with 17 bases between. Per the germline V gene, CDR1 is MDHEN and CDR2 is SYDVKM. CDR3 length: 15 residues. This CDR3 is CASTAGVGGQETQYF. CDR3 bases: TGTGCCAGCACTGCGGGCGTCGGGGGTCAAGAGACCCAGTACTTC.

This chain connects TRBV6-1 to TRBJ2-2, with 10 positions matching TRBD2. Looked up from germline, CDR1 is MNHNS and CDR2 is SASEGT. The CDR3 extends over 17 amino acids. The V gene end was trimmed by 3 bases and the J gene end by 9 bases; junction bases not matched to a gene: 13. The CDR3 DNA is TGTGCCAGCAGTGAGTTAGCGGGGGGCAGAGGAATCAGGGAGCTGTTTTTT. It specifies CASSELAGGRGIRELFF.

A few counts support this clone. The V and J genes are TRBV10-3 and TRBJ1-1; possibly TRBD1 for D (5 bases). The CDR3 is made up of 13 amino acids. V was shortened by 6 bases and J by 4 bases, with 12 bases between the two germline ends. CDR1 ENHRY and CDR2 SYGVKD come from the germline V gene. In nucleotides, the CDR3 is TGTGCCATCAGAGGGGATCCGAGCACTGAAGCTTTCTTT. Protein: CAIRGDPSTEAFF.

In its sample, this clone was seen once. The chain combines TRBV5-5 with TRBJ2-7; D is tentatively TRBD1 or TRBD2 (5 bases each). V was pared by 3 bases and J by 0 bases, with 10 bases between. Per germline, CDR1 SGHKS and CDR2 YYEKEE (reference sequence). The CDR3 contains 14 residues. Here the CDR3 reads CASSWGRSSYEQYF. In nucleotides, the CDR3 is TGTGCCAGCAGCTGGGGACGGAGCTCCTACGAGCAGTACTTC.

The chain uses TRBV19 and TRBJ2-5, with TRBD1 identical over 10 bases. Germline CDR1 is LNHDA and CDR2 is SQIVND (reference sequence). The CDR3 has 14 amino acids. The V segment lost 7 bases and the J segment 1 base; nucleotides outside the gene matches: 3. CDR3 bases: TGTGCCAGTATAGGGGACAGGGGCCAAGAGACCCAGTACTTC. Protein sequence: CASIGDRGQETQYF.

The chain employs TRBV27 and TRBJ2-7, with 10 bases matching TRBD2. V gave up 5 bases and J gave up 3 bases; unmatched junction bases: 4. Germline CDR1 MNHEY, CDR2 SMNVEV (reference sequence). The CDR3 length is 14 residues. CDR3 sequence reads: CASSPGLASYEQYF. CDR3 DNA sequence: TGTGCCAGCAGTCCGGGACTAGCGAGCTACGAGCAGTACTTC.

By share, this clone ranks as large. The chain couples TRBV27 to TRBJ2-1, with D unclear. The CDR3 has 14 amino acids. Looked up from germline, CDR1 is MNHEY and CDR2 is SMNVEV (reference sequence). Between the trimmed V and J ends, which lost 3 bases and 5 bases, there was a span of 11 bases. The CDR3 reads CASSFLPLNNEQFF. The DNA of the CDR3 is TGTGCCAGCAGTTTTTTGCCACTCAACAATGAGCAGTTCTTC.

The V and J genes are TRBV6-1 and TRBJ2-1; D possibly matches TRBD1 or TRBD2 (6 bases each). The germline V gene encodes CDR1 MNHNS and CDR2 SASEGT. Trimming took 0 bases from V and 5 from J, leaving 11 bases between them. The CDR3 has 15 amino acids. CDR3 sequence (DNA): TGTGCCAGCAGTGAAGCAAACGGGGGCCACAATGAGCAGTTCTTC. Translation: CASSEANGGHNEQFF.

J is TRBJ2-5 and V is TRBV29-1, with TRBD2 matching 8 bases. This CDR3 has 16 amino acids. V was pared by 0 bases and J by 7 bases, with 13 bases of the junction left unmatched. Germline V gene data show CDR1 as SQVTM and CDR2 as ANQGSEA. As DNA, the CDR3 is TGCAGCGTTGAAGATTTGCCGGGACTAGATGTTGGGACCCAGTACTTC. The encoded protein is CSVEDLPGLDVGTQYF.

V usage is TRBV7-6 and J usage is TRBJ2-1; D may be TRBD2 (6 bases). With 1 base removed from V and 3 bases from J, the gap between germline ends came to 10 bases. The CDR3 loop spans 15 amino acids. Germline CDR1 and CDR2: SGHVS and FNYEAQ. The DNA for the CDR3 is TGTGCCAGCAGCTTAGGGGCGGGGTTCTACAATGAGCAGTTCTTC. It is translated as CASSLGAGFYNEQFF.

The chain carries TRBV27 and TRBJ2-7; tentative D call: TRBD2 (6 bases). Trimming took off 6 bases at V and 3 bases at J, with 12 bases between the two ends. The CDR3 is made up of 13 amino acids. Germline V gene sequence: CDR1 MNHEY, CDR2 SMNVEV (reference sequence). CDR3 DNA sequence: TGTGCCAGCAGCCAAGTGGGAGGCTACGAGCAGTACTTC. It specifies CASSQVGGYEQYF.

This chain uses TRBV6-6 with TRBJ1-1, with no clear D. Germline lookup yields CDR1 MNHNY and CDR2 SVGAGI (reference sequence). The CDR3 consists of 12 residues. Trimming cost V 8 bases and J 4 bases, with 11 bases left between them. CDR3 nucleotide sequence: TGTGCCAGCTCGCCGTCGGGCACTGAAGCTTTCTTT. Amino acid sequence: CASSPSGTEAFF.

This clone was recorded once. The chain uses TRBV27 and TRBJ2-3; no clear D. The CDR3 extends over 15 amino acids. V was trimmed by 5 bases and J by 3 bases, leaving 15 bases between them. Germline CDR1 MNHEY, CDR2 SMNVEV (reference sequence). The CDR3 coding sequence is TGTGCCAGCAGTCCGCTCCGATCTGGGACAGATACGCAGTATTTT. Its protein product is CASSPLRSGTDTQYF.

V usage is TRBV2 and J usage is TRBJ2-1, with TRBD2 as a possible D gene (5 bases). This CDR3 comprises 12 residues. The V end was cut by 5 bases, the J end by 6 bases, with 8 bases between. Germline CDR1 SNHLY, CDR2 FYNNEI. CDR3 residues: CASSRTLNEQFF. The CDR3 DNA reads TGTGCCAGCAGTCGGACTCTCAATGAGCAGTTCTTC. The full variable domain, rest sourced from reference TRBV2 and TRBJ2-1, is EPEVTQTPSHQVTQMGQEVILRCVPISNHLYFYWYRQILGQKVEFLVSFYNNEISEKSEIFDDQFSVERPDGSNFTLKIRSTKLEDSAMYFCASSRTLNEQFFGPGTRLTVL.

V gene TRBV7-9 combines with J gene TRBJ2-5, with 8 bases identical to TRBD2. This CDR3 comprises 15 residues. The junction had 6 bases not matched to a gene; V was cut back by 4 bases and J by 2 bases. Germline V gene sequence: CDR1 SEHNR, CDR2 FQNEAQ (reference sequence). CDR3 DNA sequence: TGTGCCAGCAGCTCTGGGCGGGGGGCGCAAGAGACCCAGTACTTC. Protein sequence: CASSSGRGAQETQYF. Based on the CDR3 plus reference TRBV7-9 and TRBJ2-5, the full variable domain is DTGVSQNPRHKITKRGQNVTFRCDPISEHNRLYWYRQTLGQGPEFLTYFQNEAQLEKSRLLSDRFSAERPKGSFSTLEIQRTEQGDSAMYLCASSSGRGAQETQYFGPGTRLLVL.

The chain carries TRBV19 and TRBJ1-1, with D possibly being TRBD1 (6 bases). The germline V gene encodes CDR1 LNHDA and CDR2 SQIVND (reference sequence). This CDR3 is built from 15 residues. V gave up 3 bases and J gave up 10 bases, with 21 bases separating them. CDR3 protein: CASSISSGGLFGAFF. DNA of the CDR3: TGTGCCAGTAGTATTTCGTCGGGGGGCCTTTTCGGAGCTTTCTTT.

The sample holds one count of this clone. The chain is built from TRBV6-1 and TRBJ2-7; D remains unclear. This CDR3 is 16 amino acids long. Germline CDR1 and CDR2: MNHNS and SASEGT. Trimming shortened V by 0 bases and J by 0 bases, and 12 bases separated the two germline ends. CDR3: CASSEALGSASYEQYF. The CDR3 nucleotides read TGTGCCAGCAGTGAAGCGCTGGGGTCCGCCTCCTACGAGCAGTACTTC.

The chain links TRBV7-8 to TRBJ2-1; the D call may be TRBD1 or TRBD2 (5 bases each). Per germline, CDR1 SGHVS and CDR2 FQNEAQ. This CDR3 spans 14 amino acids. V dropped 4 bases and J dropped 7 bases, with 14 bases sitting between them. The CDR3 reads CASSSWGNGNEQFF. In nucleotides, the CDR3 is TGTGCCAGCAGCTCGTGGGGGAACGGGAATGAGCAGTTCTTC.

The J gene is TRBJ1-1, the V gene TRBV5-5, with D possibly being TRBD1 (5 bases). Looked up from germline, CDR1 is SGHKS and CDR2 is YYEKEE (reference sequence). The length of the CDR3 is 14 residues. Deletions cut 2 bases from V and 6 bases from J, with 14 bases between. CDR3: CASSFSPGRPEAFF. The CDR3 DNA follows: TGTGCCAGCAGCTTTTCACCAGGGCGCCCTGAAGCTTTCTTT. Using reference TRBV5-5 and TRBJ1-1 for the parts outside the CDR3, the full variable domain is DAGVTQSPTHLIKTRGQQVTLRCSPISGHKSVSWYQQVLGQGPQFIFQYYEKEERGRGNFPDRFSARQFPNYSSELNVNALLLGDSALYLCASSFSPGRPEAFFGQGTRLTVV.

The CDR3 region is CASSFTGDLSGEKLFF. The CDR3 DNA is TGTGCCAGCAGCTTCACGGGGGACCTTTCTGGGGAAAAACTGTTTTTT. The J gene is TRBJ1-4, the V gene TRBV13, with D perhaps TRBD1 (5 bases). Germline-derived CDR1 and CDR2 are PRHDT and FYEKMQ (reference sequence). V was shortened by 3 bases and J by 8 bases, with 19 bases between the two germline ends. CDR3 length: 16 residues. Complete variable domain (other parts from reference TRBV13 and TRBJ1-4): AAGVIQSPRHLIKEKRETATLKCYPIPRHDTVYWYQQGPGQDPQFLISFYEKMQSDKGSIPDRFSAQQFSDYHSELNMSSLELGDSALYFCASSFTGDLSGEKLFFGSGTQLSVL.

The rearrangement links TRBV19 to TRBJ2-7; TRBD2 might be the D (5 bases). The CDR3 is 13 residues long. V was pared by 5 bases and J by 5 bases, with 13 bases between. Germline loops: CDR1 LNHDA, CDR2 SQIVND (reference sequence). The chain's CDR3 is CASSSAALHEQYF. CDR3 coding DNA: TGTGCCAGTAGTTCAGCGGCCCTCCACGAGCAGTACTTC.

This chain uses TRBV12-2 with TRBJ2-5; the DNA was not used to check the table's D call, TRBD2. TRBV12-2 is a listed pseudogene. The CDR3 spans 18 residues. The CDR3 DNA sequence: TGTGCAAGTCGCTCCCCCCCGGGGAAGGCGGGAGGAGGGGAGACCCAGTACTTC. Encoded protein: CASRSPPGKAGGGETQYF.

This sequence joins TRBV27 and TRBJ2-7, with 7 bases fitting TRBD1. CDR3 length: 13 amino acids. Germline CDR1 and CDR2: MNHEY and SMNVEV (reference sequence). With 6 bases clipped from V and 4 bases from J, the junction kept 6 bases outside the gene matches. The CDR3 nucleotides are TGTGCCAGCAGCCCCGGGACAGCTTACGAGCAGTACTTC. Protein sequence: CASSPGTAYEQYF.

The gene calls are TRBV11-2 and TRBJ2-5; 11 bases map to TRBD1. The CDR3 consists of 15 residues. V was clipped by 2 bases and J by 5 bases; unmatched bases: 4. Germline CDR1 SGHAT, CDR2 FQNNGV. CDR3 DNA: TGTGCCAGCAGCTTATTGGGACAGGGGGTGGAGACCCAGTACTTC. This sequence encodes CASSLLGQGVETQYF.